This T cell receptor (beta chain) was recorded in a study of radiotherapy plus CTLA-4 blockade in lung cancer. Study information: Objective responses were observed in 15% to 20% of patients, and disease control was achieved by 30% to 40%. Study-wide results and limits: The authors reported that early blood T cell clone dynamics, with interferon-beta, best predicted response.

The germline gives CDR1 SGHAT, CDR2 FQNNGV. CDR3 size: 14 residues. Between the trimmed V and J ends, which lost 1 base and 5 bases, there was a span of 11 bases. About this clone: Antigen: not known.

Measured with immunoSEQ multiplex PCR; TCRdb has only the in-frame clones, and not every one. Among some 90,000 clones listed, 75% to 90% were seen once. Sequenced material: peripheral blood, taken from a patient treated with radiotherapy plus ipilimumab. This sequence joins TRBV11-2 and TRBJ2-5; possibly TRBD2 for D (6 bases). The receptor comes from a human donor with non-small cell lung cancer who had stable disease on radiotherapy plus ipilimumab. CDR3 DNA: TGTGCCAGCAGCTTAGTCGGGGGTCGGGAGACCCAGTACTTC. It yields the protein CASSLVGGRETQYF.